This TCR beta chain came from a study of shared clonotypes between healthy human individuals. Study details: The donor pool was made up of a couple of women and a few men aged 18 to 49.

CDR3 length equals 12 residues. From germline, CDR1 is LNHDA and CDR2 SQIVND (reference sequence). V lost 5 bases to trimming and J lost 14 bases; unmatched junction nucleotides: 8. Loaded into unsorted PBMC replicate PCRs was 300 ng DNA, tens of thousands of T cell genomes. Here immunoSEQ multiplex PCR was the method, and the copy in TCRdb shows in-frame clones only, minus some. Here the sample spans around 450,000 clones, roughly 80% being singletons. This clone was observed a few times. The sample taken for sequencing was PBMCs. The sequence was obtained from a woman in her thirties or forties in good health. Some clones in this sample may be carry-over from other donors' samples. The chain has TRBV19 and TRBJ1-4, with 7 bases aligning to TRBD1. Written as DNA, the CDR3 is TGTGCCAGTAGTCGTAAGGGGGCAAGGCTGTTTTTT. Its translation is CASSRKGARLFF.